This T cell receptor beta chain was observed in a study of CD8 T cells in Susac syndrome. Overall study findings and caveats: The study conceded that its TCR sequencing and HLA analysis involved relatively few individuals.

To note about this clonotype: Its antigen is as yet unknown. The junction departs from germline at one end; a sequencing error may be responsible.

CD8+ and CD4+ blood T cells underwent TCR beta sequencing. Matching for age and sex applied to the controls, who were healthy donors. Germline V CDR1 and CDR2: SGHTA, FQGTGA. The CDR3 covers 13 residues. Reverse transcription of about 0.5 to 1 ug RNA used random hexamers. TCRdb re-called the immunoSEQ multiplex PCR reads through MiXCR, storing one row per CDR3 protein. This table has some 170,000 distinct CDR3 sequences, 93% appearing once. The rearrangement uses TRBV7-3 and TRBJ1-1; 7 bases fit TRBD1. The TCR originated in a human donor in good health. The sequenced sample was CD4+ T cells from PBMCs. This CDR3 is CASSLDRNTEVFF. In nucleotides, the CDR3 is TGTGCCAGCAGCTTGGACAGGAACACTGAAGTTTTCTTT.